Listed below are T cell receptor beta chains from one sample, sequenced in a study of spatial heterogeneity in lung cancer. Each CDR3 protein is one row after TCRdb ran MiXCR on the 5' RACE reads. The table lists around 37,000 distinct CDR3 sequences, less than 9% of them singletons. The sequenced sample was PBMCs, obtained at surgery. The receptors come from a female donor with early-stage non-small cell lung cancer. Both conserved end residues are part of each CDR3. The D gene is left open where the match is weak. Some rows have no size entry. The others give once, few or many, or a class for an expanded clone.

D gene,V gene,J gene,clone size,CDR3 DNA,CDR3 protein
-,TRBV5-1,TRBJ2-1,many,TGCGCCAGCACTCCCGAGCTCCCCGGGGACAATGAGCAGTTCTTC,CASTPELPGDNEQFF
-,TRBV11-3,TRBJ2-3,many,TGTGCCAGCAGCTTTTCGTCGGGGGGCACAGATACGCAGTATTTT,CASSFSSGGTDTQYF
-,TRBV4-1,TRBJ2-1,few,TGCGCCAGCAGCCAAATGGGGGGACAGAATGAGCAGTTCTTC,CASSQMGGQNEQFF
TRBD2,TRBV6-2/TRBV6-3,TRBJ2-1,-,TGTGCCAGCAGTTTCGGACTAGCCTCCGACAATGAGCAGTTCTTC,CASSFGLASDNEQFF
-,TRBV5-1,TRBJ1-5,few,TGCGCCAGCAGCGCCGGGCCGGAGGGTACATTGCCCCAGCATTTT,CASSAGPEGTLPQHF
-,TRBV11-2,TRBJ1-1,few,TGTGCCAGCAGCTTTGTGGAGGGCACTGAAGCTTTCTTT,CASSFVEGTEAFF
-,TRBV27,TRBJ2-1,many,TGTGCCAGCAGTCCACTGGGGGACACCTACAATGAGCAGTTCTTC,CASSPLGDTYNEQFF
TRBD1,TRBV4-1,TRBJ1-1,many,TGCGCCAGCAGCCATATCGGACAGGGAGGCACTGAAGCTTTCTTT,CASSHIGQGGTEAFF
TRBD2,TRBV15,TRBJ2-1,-,TGTGCCACCAGCAGGGCACTAGCGGGGGCCCAGATCAATGAGCAGTTCTTC,CATSRALAGAQINEQFF
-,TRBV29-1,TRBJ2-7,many,TGCAGCGCCGCCGGGGCAAAAGCCTACGAGCAGTACTTC,CSAAGAKAYEQYF
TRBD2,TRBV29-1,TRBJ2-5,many,TGCAGCGTTGATGGCAGGGAGGGAGAAGAGACCCAGTACTTC,CSVDGREGEETQYF
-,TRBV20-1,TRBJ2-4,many,TGCAGTGCTACCGGGAGCTACATTCAGTACTTC,CSATGSYIQYF
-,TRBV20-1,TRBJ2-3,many,TGCAGTGCTAGCGCGTGGCTAAGCGGTACTAGCACAGATACGCAGTATTTT,CSASAWLSGTSTDTQYF
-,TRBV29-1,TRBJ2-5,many,TGCAGCGTTCAATCAGGGCCCGAGACCCAGTACTTC,CSVQSGPETQYF